The 32 T cell receptor beta chains presented below share a single source sample, sequenced in a study of T cells expressing NK-cell markers. From its re-call of the 5' RACE reads, TCRdb lists each CDR3 protein once, without DNA. Across approximately 440,000 distinct CDR3 sequences, the top ten clones capture approximately 1.5% of the sample. The sample taken for sequencing was blood T cells: a sorted CD56 or NKG2C T cell subset, CD4+ or CD8+ T cells, or bulk PBMC T cells (not recorded which). These receptors came from a woman in her fifties or sixties in good health.

The chain has TRBV7-9 and TRBJ2-7; TCRdb lists TRBD1, though no DNA is available to test this call. This CDR3 has 17 residues. Germline V gene lookup returns CDR1 SEHNR and CDR2 FQNEAQ (reference sequence). The chain's CDR3 is CASSLAAGDRASYEQYF.

The J gene is TRBJ2-2, the V gene TRBV6-6; TCRdb's assignment of TRBD1 cannot be checked, as there is no DNA. Germline-derived CDR1 and CDR2 are MNHNY and SVGAGI (reference sequence). The CDR3 length is 16 residues. The CDR3: CASSYPQGTDTGELFF.

The V call is TRBV6-5, the J call TRBJ2-1; the TRBD1 assignment by TCRdb is unverifiable without DNA. Germline CDR1 and CDR2: MNHEY and SVGAGI. This CDR3 contains 15 residues. The CDR3 loop reads CASSSLRSLNNEQFF.

CDR3 amino acids: CASSLELNYGYTF. The V gene is TRBV5-1, the J gene TRBJ1-2. The CDR3 totals 13 residues. Looked up from germline, CDR1 is SGHRS and CDR2 is YFSETQ.

The rearrangement links TRBV7-2 to TRBJ2-5; TCRdb's assignment of TRBD2 cannot be checked, as there is no DNA. The germline V gene has CDR1 SGHTA and CDR2 FQGNSA. The CDR3 runs to 15 residues. The CDR3 loop reads CASSVGMGVQETQYF.

The rearrangement joins TRBV25-1 to TRBJ1-6. Germline loops: CDR1 MGHDK, CDR2 SYGVNS. The CDR3 is 14 amino acids. The CDR3 sequence: CASSAGGNNSPLHF.

The genes are TRBV29-1 and TRBJ1-1; TCRdb gives TRBD1 as the D gene, but with no DNA this cannot be confirmed. This CDR3 spans 13 amino acids. CDR1 is SQVTM, CDR2 ANQGSEA, per germline. CDR3 loop: CSVRDRAPGGAFF.

V and J are TRBV12-3 or TRBV12-4 and TRBJ1-6; as DNA is missing, the TRBD1 call by TCRdb cannot be tested. The CDR3 is made up of 15 amino acids. This CDR3 reads CASSPEGQGNSPLHF.

The chain carries TRBV5-1 and TRBJ2-7; TCRdb lists TRBD1, though no DNA is available to test this call. The CDR3 is 16 residues long. Germline CDR1 SGHRS, CDR2 YFSETQ. CDR3 protein: CASSLEGAGLGGEQYF.

The chain employs TRBV7-9 and TRBJ2-1; the D gene TCRdb calls, TRBD1, cannot be checked with no DNA. The CDR3 spans 20 residues. Germline loops: CDR1 SEHNR, CDR2 FQNEAQ (reference sequence). The CDR3 sequence is CASSLGHRNPRMADYNEQFF.

The chain has TRBV5-1 and TRBJ2-1; TCRdb's assignment of TRBD1 cannot be checked, as there is no DNA. Germline loops: CDR1 SGHRS, CDR2 YFSETQ. The CDR3 consists of 18 residues. CDR3 in amino acids: CASKLDGGRSTHYNEQFF. Together with reference TRBV5-1 and TRBJ2-1, the CDR3 gives the full variable domain: KAGVTQTPRYLIKTRGQQVTLSCSPISGHRSVSWYQQTPGQGLQFLFEYFSETQRNKGNFPGRFSGRQFSNSRSEMNVSTLELGDSALYLCASKLDGGRSTHYNEQFFGPGTRLTVL.

The V gene is TRBV5-1, the J gene TRBJ2-2. The length of the CDR3 is 13 residues. Germline assignment: CDR1 SGHRS and CDR2 YFSETQ. The CDR3 sequence is CASSLFSGGELFF.

The chain links TRBV12-3 or TRBV12-4 to TRBJ2-3; lacking DNA, the TRBD2 call made by TCRdb goes unchecked. The CDR3 totals 19 residues. CDR3 sequence reads: CASSYARGGRAGVTDTQYF.

The CDR3 loop is CASSIAGGLRRETQYF. The rearrangement joins TRBV12-3 or TRBV12-4 to TRBJ2-5; with no DNA, the TCRdb D assignment of TRBD2 cannot be verified. This CDR3 comprises 16 residues.

The genes are TRBV6-9 and TRBJ2-6; TCRdb names TRBD1, which stays unverified in the absence of DNA. CDR1 is MNHGY, CDR2 SVAAGI, per germline. The CDR3 is 19 residues long. The CDR3 region is CASTSGGDRDYAGANVLTF.

V gene TRBV5-1 combines with J gene TRBJ1-5; the D call of TRBD1 rests on TCRdb alone, since no DNA is present to check it. The CDR3 loop spans 14 amino acids. Per germline, CDR1 SGHRS and CDR2 YFSETQ. This CDR3 reads CASSLAGDDQPQHF.

The rearrangement uses TRBV6-1 and TRBJ1-1. CDR1 MNHNS and CDR2 SASEGT come from the germline V gene. The CDR3 covers 11 residues. This CDR3 is CASRGTVEAFF.

V gene TRBV15 combines with J gene TRBJ2-3; TCRdb gives TRBD1 as the D gene, but with no DNA this cannot be confirmed. The CDR3 has 14 residues. CDR1 and CDR2 (germline): LNHNV, YYDKDF (reference sequence). The CDR3 is CATSKVAPGDTQYF.

This chain uses TRBV4-1 with TRBJ2-2; the D call of TRBD2 rests on TCRdb alone, since no DNA is present to check it. CDR1 MGHRA and CDR2 YSYEKL come from the germline V gene. The CDR3 sequence is 14 residues long. The CDR3 is CASRLTGPSGELFF.

The chain uses TRBV4-1 and TRBJ1-1. This CDR3 has 13 residues. Looked up from germline, CDR1 is MGHRA and CDR2 is YSYEKL. The CDR3 region is CASSQGTDTLRFF.

This chain uses TRBV6-1 with TRBJ2-7; TCRdb outputs TRBD1, but without DNA this stays unchecked. Germline CDR1 is MNHNS and CDR2 is SASEGT. This CDR3 has 13 amino acids. CDR3 sequence reads: CASRTGGVYEQYF.

This chain links TRBV4-1 with TRBJ2-2; TCRdb picks TRBD2, but there is no DNA to check that call. Germline lookup yields CDR1 MGHRA and CDR2 YSYEKL. The CDR3 sequence is 15 residues long. CDR3 amino acids: CASSQVERGTGELFF.

The chain is built from TRBV16 and TRBJ1-1. CDR1 and CDR2 (germline): KGHSY, FQNENV. There are 15 residues in the CDR3. CDR3 residues: CASSQSRGLGAEAFF.

This sequence joins TRBV5-1 and TRBJ2-2; TCRdb outputs TRBD2, but without DNA this stays unchecked. The CDR3 is made up of 16 amino acids. In germline, CDR1 is SGHRS, CDR2 YFSETQ. This chain's CDR3 is CAILTLAGSRPGELFF.

V and J are TRBV20-1 and TRBJ2-3; TCRdb indicates TRBD2, and absent DNA this call remains unverified. CDR3 length equals 13 residues. Germline V gene lookup returns CDR1 DFQATT and CDR2 SNEGSKA (reference sequence). Here the CDR3 reads CSAYGLSTDTQYF.

This chain uses TRBV5-1 with TRBJ2-3. CDR3 length equals 16 residues. CDR1 is SGHRS and CDR2 is YFSETQ in the germline V gene. The CDR3 here is CASSLANFGGTDTQYF.

The gene calls are TRBV5-1 and TRBJ2-5; checking the TCRdb D call of TRBD1 is not possible without DNA. Per germline, CDR1 SGHRS and CDR2 YFSETQ. This CDR3 contains 18 residues. CDR3 loop: CASSLLGFPRGGQETQYF.

This chain connects TRBV7-2 to TRBJ1-5. This CDR3 is 12 amino acids long. CDR1 is SGHTA and CDR2 is FQGNSA in the germline V gene. CDR3 in amino acids: CASSSHLEPQHF.

This rearrangement joins TRBV10-2 to TRBJ1-5; TCRdb picks TRBD1, but there is no DNA to check that call. The V gene's germline CDR1 is WSHSY and CDR2 SAAADI. The CDR3 totals 13 residues. CDR3 amino acids: CASSDNRERPQHF.

The rearrangement joins TRBV4-1 to TRBJ2-3; as DNA is missing, the TRBD2 call by TCRdb cannot be tested. From germline, CDR1 is MGHRA and CDR2 YSYEKL. This CDR3 contains 14 residues. The CDR3 loop is CASSPPSGRYTQYF.

The V and J genes are TRBV4-1 and TRBJ2-4; TCRdb reports TRBD2, a call that lacks DNA to check it against. Germline V gene data show CDR1 as MGHRA and CDR2 as YSYEKL. The CDR3 length is 20 residues. The chain's CDR3 is CASSQDPRTSGPVAKNIQYF.

CDR3 loop: CASSFYFGQVNEQYF. This sequence joins TRBV12-3 or TRBV12-4 and TRBJ2-7; absent DNA, TCRdb's TRBD1 call cannot be checked. CDR3 length: 15 amino acids.